This T cell receptor beta chain was documented in a study of T cell repertoires in cytomegalovirus infection. On the study more broadly: Recently identified HLA-C-restricted CMV epitopes were among the peptides used. TCR beta signatures that were public indicated CMV infection and matching HLA type. Findings and limits, study-wide: It was HLA-C-restricted CMV-specific TCR beta clonotypes that dominated the response ex vivo. Cumulative frequency (of public TCR beta family members) identified carriers of CMV plus the relevant HLA.

TCRdb ran MiXCR on the reads and lists one entry per CDR3 protein. The sample lists hundreds of thousands of distinct CDR3 sequences; approximately 33% were seen once. To note about this clonotype: Antigen specificity is unknown.

The clonotype was recovered from a human donor in good health (CMV status not recorded). Some clones in this sample may be carry-over from other donors' samples. Sample: cultured PBMCs, taken from culture after CMV antigen stimulation.

The DNA for the CDR3 is TGTGCCAGCACCCCACTCCCAAGGCTCCGAAGTGGCACAGATACGCAGTATTTT. Protein sequence: CASTPLPRLRSGTDTQYF. The chain carries TRBV12-3 or TRBV12-4 and TRBJ2-3; D ambiguous. The CDR3 is 18 amino acids. Trimming took 7 bases from V and 1 from J, leaving 24 bases between them.